This TCR beta chain was recovered during a study of blood T cell repertoires in COVID-19 (dated by TCRdb to between 2020 and 2021). Study-wide context: The collaborator samples originated in the United States, Italy and Spain and spanned the acute and convalescent phases of COVID-19. The prospective study material was composed of cDNA or gDNA derived from T cells, B-cell-depleted T cells, or PBMCs. A de-identified subject ID, COVID-19 status, age in years and sex were almost always included in the sample metadata. The repertoires were released in a freely available public database meant as a resource for research on the immune response to SARS-CoV-2. Samples were obtained from the ongoing ImmuneRACE study (first 160 participants) and from 1,000 to 1,500 subjects provided by 6 global collaborators. Where HLA class I and class II types were available, the types were taken from metadata supplied by the sample provider, not from assay-based typing. Subjects who had been exposed to COVID-19, were actively infected with it, or had recovered from it provided the deeply sampled blood TCRbeta repertoires that made up the dataset.

TCRbeta CDR3 regions were amplified from genomic DNA by means of the immunoSEQ Assay, a bias-controlled multiplex PCR. Per the original workflow: Within the assay, amplification of reference gene primers was used to estimate how many nucleated cells each sample contained. To quantify the absolute abundance of each unique TCRbeta CDR3 rearrangement, sequence reads were collapsed and filtered. For each sample, productive Simpson clonality was calculated as the square root of Simpson's diversity index across productive rearrangements. TCRdb limited this immuneACCESS table to in-frame rearrangements with V and J called. A share of clones is missing; checked studies link under half to unresolved V genes, and the rest is unexplained. V, J and clone size were drawn from that table, and D and trimming were deduced from the DNA. The sample table shows some 350,000 clones, and around 87% are seen once. In total, the top ten clones hold nearly 6.5% of the sample.

As for this clone: This receptor's antigen is unknown. No qualities accompany the bases; no much larger clone lies one base away.

One collaborating source in Seattle enrolled patients during active infection and followed them longitudinally through the course of disease. The collaborating institutions used their own protocols to collect whole blood in K2EDTA tubes. For TCRbeta analysis, collaborators shipped samples in one of three forms: frozen whole blood, isolated PBMCs, or DNA extracted from either of those sample types. The investigation overall reported the following: Clinical and demographic metadata were provided uncurated, with the amount varying by source and participant.

The germline V gene gives CDR1 as SNHLY and CDR2 as FYNNEI. The CDR3 has 14 amino acids, counting the end cysteine and phenylalanine. Only CDR3 DNA is held: 42 bases, read in frame from base 1. Trimming removed 3 bases from V and 0 bases from J, leaving 7 bases between the germline ends. The chain is assembled from TRBV2 and TRBJ2-3, with the D gene not confidently named. The receptor comes from a woman aged 45 to 65 with COVID-19, enrolled during active disease. Sequenced material: peripheral blood. The nucleotide sequence is TGTGCCAGCAGTGAGCAGGCTAGCACAGATACGCAGTATTTT. This sequence encodes CASSEQASTDTQYF.